A single sample gave rise to the 3 T cell receptor beta chains below, sequenced in a study of T cell repertoires in cytomegalovirus infection. TCRdb re-called the reads with MiXCR, one entry per CDR3 protein. The repertoire has 95,000 to 150,000 distinct CDR3 sequences, over 30% of them found once; the top ten carry under 70%. Their antigens are not known. The sample consisted of CD8+ T cells from cultured PBMCs, taken from culture after CMV antigen stimulation. The receptor set was obtained from a human donor in good health (CMV status not recorded). Some clones in this sample may be carry-over from other donors' samples.

The rearrangement uses TRBV19 and TRBJ1-5; the D is unclear. V lost 3 bases and J 0 bases, leaving 6 bases between the germline ends. The germline CDR1 and CDR2 sequences are LNHDA and SQIVND (reference sequence). This CDR3 has 14 amino acids. DNA of the CDR3: TGTGCCAGTAGTATCGCCCTTAGCAATCAGCCCCAGCATTTT. As protein: CASSIALSNQPQHF.

The gene calls are TRBV7-6 and TRBJ2-7; D remains unclear. The V and J ends lost 4 bases and 6 bases respectively, with 7 bases between them. This CDR3 comprises 11 residues. In germline, CDR1 is SGHVS, CDR2 FNYEAQ. CDR3 sequence reads: CASSWYSEQYF. The CDR3 DNA follows: TGTGCCAGCAGCTGGTACAGCGAGCAGTACTTC.

The table lists this clonotype with many counts. The gene calls are TRBV7-9 and TRBJ2-1, with D possibly TRBD2 on 5 matching bases. This CDR3 has 15 residues. CDR1 SEHNR and CDR2 FQNEAQ come from the germline V gene (reference sequence). Trimming cost V 2 bases and J 10 bases, with 18 bases left between them. The CDR3 region is CASSLTDFASSEQFF. The CDR3 nucleotides are TGTGCCAGCAGCTTAACGGACTTTGCAAGCAGCGAGCAGTTCTTC. Together with reference TRBV7-9 and TRBJ2-1, the CDR3 gives the full variable domain: DTGVSQNPRHKITKRGQNVTFRCDPISEHNRLYWYRQTLGQGPEFLTYFQNEAQLEKSRLLSDRFSAERPKGSFSTLEIQRTEQGDSAMYLCASSLTDFASSEQFFGPGTRLTVL.